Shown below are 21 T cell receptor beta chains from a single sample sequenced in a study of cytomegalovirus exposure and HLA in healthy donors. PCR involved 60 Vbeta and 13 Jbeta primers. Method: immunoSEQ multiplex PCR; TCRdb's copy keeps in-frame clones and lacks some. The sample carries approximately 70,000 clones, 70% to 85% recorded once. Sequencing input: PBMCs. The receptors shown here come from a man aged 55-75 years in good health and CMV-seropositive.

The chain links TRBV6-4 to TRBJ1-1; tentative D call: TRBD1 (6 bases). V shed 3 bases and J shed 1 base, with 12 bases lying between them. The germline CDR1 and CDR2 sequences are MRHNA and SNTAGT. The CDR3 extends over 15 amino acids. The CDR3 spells CASSEGGRGNTEAFF. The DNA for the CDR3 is TGTGCCAGCAGTGAGGGCGGCAGGGGGAACACTGAAGCTTTCTTT.

This CDR3 is CASSIGRGGRDEQFF. The CDR3 bases are TGTGCCAGTAGTATTGGGCGGGGGGGGAGGGATGAGCAGTTCTTC. The chain employs TRBV19 and TRBJ2-1; 9 bases fit TRBD2. Germline trimming cut 3 bases from V and 8 bases from J; bases unmatched to any gene: 8. The CDR3 contains 15 residues. Germline V lookup: CDR1 LNHDA, CDR2 SQIVND (reference sequence). Full variable domain (remainder filled in from reference TRBV19 and TRBJ2-1): DGGITQSPKYLFRKEGQNVTLSCEQNLNHDAMYWYRQDPGQGLRLIYYSQIVNDFQKGDIAEGYSVSREKKESFPLTVTSAQKNPTAFYLCASSIGRGGRDEQFFGPGTRLTVL.

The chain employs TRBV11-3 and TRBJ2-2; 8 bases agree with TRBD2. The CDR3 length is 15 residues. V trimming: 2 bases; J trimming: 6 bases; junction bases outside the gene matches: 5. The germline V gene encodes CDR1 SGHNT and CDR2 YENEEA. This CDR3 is CASSLSVGRAGELFF. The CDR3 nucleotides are TGTGCCAGCAGCTTATCGGTCGGGAGGGCCGGGGAGCTGTTTTTT.

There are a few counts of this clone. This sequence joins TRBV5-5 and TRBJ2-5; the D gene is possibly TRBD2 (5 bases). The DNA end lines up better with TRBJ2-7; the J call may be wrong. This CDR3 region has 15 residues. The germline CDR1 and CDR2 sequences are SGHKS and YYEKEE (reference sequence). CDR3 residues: CASSFGLLSSYEQYF. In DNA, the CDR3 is TGTGCCAGCAGCTTCGGACTCCTATCCTCCTACGAGCAGTACTTC.

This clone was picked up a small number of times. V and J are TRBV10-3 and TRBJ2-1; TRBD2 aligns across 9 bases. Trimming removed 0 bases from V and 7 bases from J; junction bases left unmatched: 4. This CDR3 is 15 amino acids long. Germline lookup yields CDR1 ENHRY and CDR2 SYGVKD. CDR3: CAISESRTSANEQFF. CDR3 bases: TGTGCCATCAGTGAGTCGAGGACTAGCGCGAATGAGCAGTTCTTC.

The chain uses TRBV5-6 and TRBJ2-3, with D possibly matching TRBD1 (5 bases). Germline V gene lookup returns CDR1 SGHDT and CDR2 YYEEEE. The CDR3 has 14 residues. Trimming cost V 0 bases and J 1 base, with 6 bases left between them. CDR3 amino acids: CASSLGRGTDTQYF. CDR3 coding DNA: TGTGCCAGCAGCTTGGGCAGGGGCACAGATACGCAGTATTTT.

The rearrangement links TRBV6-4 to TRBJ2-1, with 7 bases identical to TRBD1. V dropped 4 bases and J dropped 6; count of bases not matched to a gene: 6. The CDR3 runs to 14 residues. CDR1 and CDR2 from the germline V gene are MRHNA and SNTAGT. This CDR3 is CASSGGTDVNEQFF. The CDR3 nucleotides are TGTGCCAGCAGTGGTGGGACAGACGTCAATGAGCAGTTCTTC.

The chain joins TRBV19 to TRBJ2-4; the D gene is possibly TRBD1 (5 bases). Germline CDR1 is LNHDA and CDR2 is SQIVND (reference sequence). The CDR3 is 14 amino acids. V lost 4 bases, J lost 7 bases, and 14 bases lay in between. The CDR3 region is CASSNGATTNIQYF. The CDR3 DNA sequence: TGTGCCAGTAGTAATGGGGCAACTACCAACATTCAGTACTTC.

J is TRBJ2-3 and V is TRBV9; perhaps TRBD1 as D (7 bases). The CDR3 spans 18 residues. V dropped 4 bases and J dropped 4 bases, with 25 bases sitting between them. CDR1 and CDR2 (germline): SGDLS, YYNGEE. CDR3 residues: CASSTRSGQGGRADTQYF. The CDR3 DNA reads TGTGCCAGCAGCACCCGTAGCGGTCAGGGGGGTAGGGCAGATACGCAGTATTTT.

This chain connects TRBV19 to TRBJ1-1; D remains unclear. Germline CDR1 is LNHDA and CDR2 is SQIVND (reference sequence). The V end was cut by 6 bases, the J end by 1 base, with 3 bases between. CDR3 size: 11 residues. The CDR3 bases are TGTGCCAGTAGACAGAACACTGAAGCTTTCTTT. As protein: CASRQNTEAFF.

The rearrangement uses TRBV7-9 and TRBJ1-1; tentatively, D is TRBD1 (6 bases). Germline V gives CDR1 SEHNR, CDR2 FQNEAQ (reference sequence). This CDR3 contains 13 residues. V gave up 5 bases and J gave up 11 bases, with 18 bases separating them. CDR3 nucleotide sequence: TGTGCCAGCAGCATAGGGGGAACGGGGGAGGCTTTCTTT. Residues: CASSIGGTGEAFF.

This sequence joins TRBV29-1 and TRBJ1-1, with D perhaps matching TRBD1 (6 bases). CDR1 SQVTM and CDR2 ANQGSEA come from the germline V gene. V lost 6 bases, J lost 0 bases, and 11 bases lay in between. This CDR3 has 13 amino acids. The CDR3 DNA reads TGCAGCGTCACGGGACACCTGAACACTGAAGCTTTCTTT. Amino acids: CSVTGHLNTEAFF.

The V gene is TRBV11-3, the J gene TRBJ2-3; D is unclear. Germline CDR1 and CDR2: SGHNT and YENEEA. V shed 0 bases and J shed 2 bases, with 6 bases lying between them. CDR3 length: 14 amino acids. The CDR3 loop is CASSLEADTDTQYF. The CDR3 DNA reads TGTGCCAGCAGCTTAGAGGCCGACACAGATACGCAGTATTTT.

CDR3 nucleotides: TGTGCCAGCAGTTGGGCTAGCGGGGGTTCTACCGGGGAGCTGTTTTTT. Protein: CASSWASGGSTGELFF. V is TRBV6-5 and J is TRBJ2-2; TRBD2 aligns across 10 bases. The ends lost 4 bases at V and 5 bases at J; junction bases unmatched: 7. Looked up from germline, CDR1 is MNHEY and CDR2 is SVGAGI. This CDR3 is built from 16 residues.

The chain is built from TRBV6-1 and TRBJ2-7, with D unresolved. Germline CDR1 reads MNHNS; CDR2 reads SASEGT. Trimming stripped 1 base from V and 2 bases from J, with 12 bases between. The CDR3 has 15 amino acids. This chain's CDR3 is CASSEGPTETYEQYF. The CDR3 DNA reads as TGTGCCAGCAGTGAAGGGCCGACGGAGACCTACGAGCAGTACTTC.

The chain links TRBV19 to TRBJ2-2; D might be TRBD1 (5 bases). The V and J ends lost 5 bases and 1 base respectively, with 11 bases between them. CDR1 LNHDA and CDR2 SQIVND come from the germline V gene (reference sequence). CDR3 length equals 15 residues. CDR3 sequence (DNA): TGTGCCAGTAGTTTGGCACAGGTGAACACCGGGGAGCTGTTTTTT. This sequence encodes CASSLAQVNTGELFF.

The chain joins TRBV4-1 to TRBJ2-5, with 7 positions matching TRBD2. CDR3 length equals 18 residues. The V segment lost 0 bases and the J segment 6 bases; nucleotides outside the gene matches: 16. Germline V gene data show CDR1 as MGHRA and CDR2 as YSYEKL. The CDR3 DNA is TGCGCCAGCAGCCAAGATCCCGGTAAACAAACCGGGAGGCAGACCCAGTACTTC. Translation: CASSQDPGKQTGRQTQYF.

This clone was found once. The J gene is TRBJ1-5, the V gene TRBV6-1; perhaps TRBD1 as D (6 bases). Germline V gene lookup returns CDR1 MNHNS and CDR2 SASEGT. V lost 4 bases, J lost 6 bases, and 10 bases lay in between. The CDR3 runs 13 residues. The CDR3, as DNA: TGTGCCAGCAGTGGGGGACATCGTCAGCCCCAGCATTTT. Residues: CASSGGHRQPQHF.

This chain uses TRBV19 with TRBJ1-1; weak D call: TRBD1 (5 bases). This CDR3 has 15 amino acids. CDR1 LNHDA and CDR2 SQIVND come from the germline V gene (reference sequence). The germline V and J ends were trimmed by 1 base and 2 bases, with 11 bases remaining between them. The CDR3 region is CASSIGAGPNTEAFF. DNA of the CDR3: TGTGCCAGTAGTATAGGGGCAGGGCCAAACACTGAAGCTTTCTTT.

CDR3 DNA: TGTGCCAGCAGCTTCGACAGGGCTGGGGCCAACGTCCTGACTTTC. Translated, it gives CASSFDRAGANVLTF. V gene TRBV7-9 combines with J gene TRBJ2-6; 7 nucleotides agree with TRBD1. The CDR3 is made up of 15 amino acids. CDR1 is SEHNR and CDR2 is FQNEAQ in the germline V gene (reference sequence). The ends lost 3 bases at V and 2 bases at J; junction bases unmatched: 1.

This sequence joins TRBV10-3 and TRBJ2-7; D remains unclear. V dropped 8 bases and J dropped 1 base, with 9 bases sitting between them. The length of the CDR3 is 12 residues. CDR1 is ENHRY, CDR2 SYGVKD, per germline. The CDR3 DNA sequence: TGTGCCATCCGGAGTGGTTCCTACGAGCAGTACTTC. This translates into CAIRSGSYEQYF.